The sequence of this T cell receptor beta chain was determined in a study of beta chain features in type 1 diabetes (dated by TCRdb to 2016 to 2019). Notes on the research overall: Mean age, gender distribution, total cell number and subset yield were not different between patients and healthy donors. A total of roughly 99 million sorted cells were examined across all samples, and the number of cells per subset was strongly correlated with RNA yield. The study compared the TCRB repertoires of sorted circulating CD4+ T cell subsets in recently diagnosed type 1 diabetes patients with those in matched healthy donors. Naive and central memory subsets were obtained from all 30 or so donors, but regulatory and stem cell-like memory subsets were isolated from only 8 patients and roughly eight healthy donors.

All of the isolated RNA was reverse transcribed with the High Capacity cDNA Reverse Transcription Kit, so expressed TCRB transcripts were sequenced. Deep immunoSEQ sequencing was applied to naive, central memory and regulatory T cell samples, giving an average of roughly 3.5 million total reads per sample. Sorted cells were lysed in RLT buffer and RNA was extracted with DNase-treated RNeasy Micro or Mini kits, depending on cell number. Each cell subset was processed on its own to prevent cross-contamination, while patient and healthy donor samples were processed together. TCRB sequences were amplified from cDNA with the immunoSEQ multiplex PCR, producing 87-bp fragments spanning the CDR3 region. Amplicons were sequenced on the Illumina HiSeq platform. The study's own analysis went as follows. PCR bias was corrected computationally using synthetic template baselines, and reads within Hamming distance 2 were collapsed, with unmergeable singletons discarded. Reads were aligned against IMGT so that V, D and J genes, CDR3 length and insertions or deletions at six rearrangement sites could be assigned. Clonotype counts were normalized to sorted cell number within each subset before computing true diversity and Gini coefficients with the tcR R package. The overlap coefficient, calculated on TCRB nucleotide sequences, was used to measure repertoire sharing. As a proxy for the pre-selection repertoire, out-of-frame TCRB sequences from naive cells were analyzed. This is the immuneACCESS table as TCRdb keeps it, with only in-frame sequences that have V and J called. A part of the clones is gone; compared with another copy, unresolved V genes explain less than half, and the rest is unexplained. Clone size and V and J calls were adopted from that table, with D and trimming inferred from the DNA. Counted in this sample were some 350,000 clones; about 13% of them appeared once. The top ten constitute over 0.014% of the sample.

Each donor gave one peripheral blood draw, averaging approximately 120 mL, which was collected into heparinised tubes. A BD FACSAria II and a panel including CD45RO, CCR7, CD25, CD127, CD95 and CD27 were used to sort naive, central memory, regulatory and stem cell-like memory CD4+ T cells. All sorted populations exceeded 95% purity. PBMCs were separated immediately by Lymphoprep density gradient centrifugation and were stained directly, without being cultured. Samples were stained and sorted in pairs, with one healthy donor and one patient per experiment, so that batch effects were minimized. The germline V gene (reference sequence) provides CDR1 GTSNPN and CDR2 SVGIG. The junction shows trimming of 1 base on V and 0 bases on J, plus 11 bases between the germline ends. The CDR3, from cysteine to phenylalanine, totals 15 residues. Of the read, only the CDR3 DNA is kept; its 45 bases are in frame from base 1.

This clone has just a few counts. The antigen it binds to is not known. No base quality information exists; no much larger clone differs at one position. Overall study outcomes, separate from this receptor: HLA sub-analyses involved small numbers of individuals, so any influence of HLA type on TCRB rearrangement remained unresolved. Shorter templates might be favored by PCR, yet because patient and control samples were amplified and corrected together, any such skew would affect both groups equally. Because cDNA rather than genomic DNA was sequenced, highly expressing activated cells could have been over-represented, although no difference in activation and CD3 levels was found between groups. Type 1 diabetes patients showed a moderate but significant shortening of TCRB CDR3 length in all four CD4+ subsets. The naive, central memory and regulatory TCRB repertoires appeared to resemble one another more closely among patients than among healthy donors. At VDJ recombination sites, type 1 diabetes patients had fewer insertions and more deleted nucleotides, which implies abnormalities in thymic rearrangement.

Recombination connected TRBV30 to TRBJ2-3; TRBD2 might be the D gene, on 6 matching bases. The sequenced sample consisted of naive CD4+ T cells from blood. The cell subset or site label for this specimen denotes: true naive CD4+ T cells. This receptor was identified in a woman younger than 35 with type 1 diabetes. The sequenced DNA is TGTGCCTGGAGTGGAGTAGCGGCTAGCACAGATACGCAGTATTTT. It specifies CAWSGVAASTDTQYF.